Presented here are 8 T cell receptor beta chains from one specimen sequenced in a study of breast tumors, draining lymph nodes, adjacent tissues. One entry per CDR3 protein, called by TCRdb with MiXCR from the multiplex PCR reads. The table has 160,000 or so distinct CDR3 sequences, approximately 33% seen once; the top ten hold roughly 3.8%. The lymph nodes were axillary draining lymph nodes from breast cancer patients. The sample consisted of axillary lymph node tissue. These receptor sequences come from a female donor with breast cancer. Some clones in this sample may be carry-over from other donors' samples.

Only a few counts were recorded for this clonotype. The V and J genes are TRBV9 and TRBJ1-1; D possibly corresponds to TRBD1 (5 bases). Trimming took off 0 bases at V and 0 bases at J, with 9 bases between the two ends. The CDR3 loop spans 15 amino acids. The germline CDR1 and CDR2 sequences are SGDLS and YYNGEE. In DNA, the CDR3 is TGTGCCAGCAGCGTAGGGACAAGCATGAACACTGAAGCTTTCTTT. Its translation: CASSVGTSMNTEAFF.

Notes on this clonotype: A read error may account for a junction end that differs from germline. The V call is TRBV19, the J call TRBJ1-5, with unresolved D. The length of the CDR3 is 15 residues. Germline CDR1 LNHDA, CDR2 SQIVND (reference sequence). The CDR3 DNA reads TGTGCCAGTAGTATACGGCGGAATAGCAATCAGCCCCGGCGTTTT. It is translated as CASSIRRNSNQPRRF. Together with reference TRBV19 and TRBJ1-5, the CDR3 gives the full variable domain: DGGITQSPKYLFRKEGQNVTLSCEQNLNHDAMYWYRQDPGQGLRLIYYSQIVNDFQKGDIAEGYSVSREKKESFPLTVTSAQKNPTAFYLCASSIRRNSNQPRRFGDGTRLSIL.

This clonotype has more than one count but fewer than ten. The J gene is TRBJ1-5, the V gene TRBV10-3; TRBD1 matches 9 bases. The CDR3 length is 17 residues. CDR1 and CDR2 from the germline V gene are ENHRY and SYGVKD. The V segment lost 2 bases and the J segment 3 bases; nucleotides outside the gene matches: 8. This chain's CDR3 is CAISETSGQGVNQPQHF. As DNA, the CDR3 is TGTGCCATCAGTGAGACCTCGGGACAGGGAGTCAATCAGCCCCAGCATTTT.

The rearrangement uses TRBV11-3 and TRBJ1-4, with a tentative D call TRBD1 (5 bases). Deletions cut 2 bases from V and 3 bases from J, with 10 bases between. The CDR3 has 15 residues. The germline V gene encodes CDR1 SGHNT and CDR2 YENEEA. The CDR3 region has the DNA TGTGCCAGCAGCTTACAGGGCTGGTCTAATGAAAAACTGTTTTTT. Translating gives CASSLQGWSNEKLFF.

The chain is built from TRBV12-3 or TRBV12-4 and TRBJ1-6, with 9 nucleotides matching TRBD1. The CDR3 extends over 17 amino acids. The V segment lost 3 bases and the J segment 10 bases; nucleotides outside the gene matches: 13. The CDR3 is CASSFAGQGVVGSPLHF. CDR3 nucleotide sequence: TGTGCCAGCAGTTTTGCGGGACAGGGTGTTGTAGGGTCACCCCTCCACTTT.

This clonotype was counted between two and nine times. This clone may be a read error of a much larger clone one base away. The rearrangement uses TRBV5-1 and TRBJ1-5, with D unclear. From germline, CDR1 is SGHRS and CDR2 YFSETQ. The V end lost 4 bases, the J end lost 10 bases, and 18 bases lay between the germline ends. This CDR3 contains 14 residues. CDR3 amino acids: CASSPGGSGHPQHF. The CDR3 DNA reads TGCGCCAGCAGCCCCGGAGGGTCGGGTCACCCCCAGCATTTT.

To note about this clonotype: This may be a read error: a much more frequent sequence differs by one nucleotide. Because it lacks the conserved phenylalanine or tryptophan at the end, this CDR3 is likely a read error. The rearrangement links TRBV7-9 to TRBJ2-7; D is perhaps TRBD2 (5 bases). V lost 6 bases, J lost 5 bases, and 17 bases lay in between. The germline V gene has CDR1 SEHNR and CDR2 FQNEAQ (reference sequence). The CDR3 spans 14 residues. The CDR3 loop is CASSFGLPGNEQYS. In DNA form, the CDR3 reads TGTGCCAGCAGTTTTGGACTCCCCGGGAACGAGCAGTACTCC.

This clonotype was seen at least ten times. The chain uses TRBV19 and TRBJ1-5, with D possibly being TRBD1 (5 bases). CDR3 length: 14 amino acids. The germline CDR1 and CDR2 sequences are LNHDA and SQIVND (reference sequence). V gave up 7 bases and J gave up 2 bases, with 12 bases separating them. CDR3 sequence reads: CASKNGRGNQPQHF. The CDR3 DNA reads as TGTGCCAGTAAAAATGGCAGGGGCAATCAGCCCCAGCATTTT.